A selection of T cell receptor beta chains follows, all from one sample in a study of blood T cell repertoires in COVID-19. Assay used: immunoSEQ multiplex PCR; TCRdb lists only in-frame clones, some missing. The sample holds about 63,000 clones, approximately 79% seen once. Sequences were obtained from peripheral blood. These receptors all stem from a human donor in a cohort sampled during active COVID-19. Each CDR3 is given with its conserved first and last residue. A D gene is named only where the DNA matches it firmly. Some rows mark clone size as missing; the rest say once, few, many or name a class of expanded clone.

V	size	D	J	DNA	CDR3
TRBV3-1/TRBV3-2	few	-	TRBJ1-5	TGTGCCAGCAGCGCTACAGGGAGCCAGCCCCAGCATTTT	CASSATGSQPQHF
TRBV3-1/TRBV3-2	-	-	TRBJ2-3	TGTGCCAGCAGCCAAGCTTACGGGTACTACACAGATACGCAGTATTTT	CASSQAYGYYTDTQYF
TRBV6-5	-	TRBD1	TRBJ2-1	TGTGCCAGCAGTTACCAGGGGGCGGTGTTCTTC	CASSYQGAVFF
TRBV3-1/TRBV3-2	-	-	TRBJ2-1	TGTGCCAGCAGCCAAGATCCCGGAGTAAAGTTCTTC	CASSQDPGVKFF
TRBV15	-	-	TRBJ2-1	TGTGCCACCAGCAGAGATGGTAACACCTTCGTCTCTAATGAGCAGTTCTTC	CATSRDGNTFVSNEQFF
TRBV7-9	-	TRBD2	TRBJ2-5	TGTGCCAGCAGCTTAGGTCTAGCGGGAGTCGAGGAGACCCAGTACTTC	CASSLGLAGVEETQYF
TRBV10-3	-	-	TRBJ2-7	TGTGCCATCAAGTCGGGGGGCGAGCCCACAGGGAAGCTCTACTACGAGCAGTACTTC	CAIKSGGEPTGKLYYEQYF
TRBV7-8	-	TRBD2	TRBJ2-1	TGTGCCAGCAGCTTAGAAGGGACTAGTAAAGATGTTGAGCAGTTCTTC	CASSLEGTSKDVEQFF
TRBV9	-	-	TRBJ2-7	TGTGCCAGCAGCGCTACCGGGACTTCAGGTTACGAGCAGTACTTC	CASSATGTSGYEQYF
TRBV24-1	-	TRBD2	TRBJ2-2	TGTGCCACCAGTGATTGGGGGCGGGCTGGTCTAGCGGGAGAGCGCGGGGAGCTGTTTTTT	CATSDWGRAGLAGERGELFF
TRBV19	once	-	TRBJ2-4	TGTGCCAGTAGTATTATGCCGCGGGGTCAAAACATTCAGTACTTC	CASSIMPRGQNIQYF
TRBV3-1/TRBV3-2	-	TRBD2	TRBJ2-1	TGTGCCAGCAGCCAAGAACTAGCGGGAGTGTATGAGCAGTTCTTC	CASSQELAGVYEQFF
TRBV29-1	-	-	TRBJ1-1	TGCAGCGTTGAACCGGACAGCCGGATGAGTCGAGCTTTCTTT	CSVEPDSRMSRAFF
TRBV5-6	-	-	TRBJ2-1	TGTGCCAGCAGCTTGGACAGCCCTCCATTTATCTTC	CASSLDSPPFIF
TRBV2	-	TRBD2	TRBJ2-2	TGTGCCAGCAGTGAAGCGGTAGCGGGAGCGAGCGGGGAGCTGTTTTTT	CASSEAVAGASGELFF
TRBV18	-	TRBD2	TRBJ2-4	TGTGCCAGCTCTAATTATGCGGCGGGAGGGCCTAGCATTCAGTACTTC	CASSNYAAGGPSIQYF
TRBV7-2	once	-	TRBJ1-1	TGTGCCAGCAGCCCACGGACTACAGGGAACACTGAAGCTTTCTTT	CASSPRTTGNTEAFF
TRBV7-2	-	-	TRBJ2-3	TGTGCCAGCAGCTTACTGGGGGGAGTCGGCACAGATACGCAGTATTTT	CASSLLGGVGTDTQYF
TRBV11-2	-	-	TRBJ1-6	TGTGCCAGCAGCTGGCGGGATTCACCCCTCCACTTT	CASSWRDSPLHF
TRBV5-6	-	-	TRBJ2-7	TGTGCCAGCAGCTTGGCCGCGGGTGCGCTCTACGAGCAGTACTTC	CASSLAAGALYEQYF
TRBV5-1	-	-	TRBJ2-3	TGCGCCAGCAGCTCAAAAGCGGGAGATACGCAGTATTTT	CASSSKAGDTQYF
TRBV2	-	TRBD1	TRBJ2-7	TGTGCCAGCAGTCAGACAGGGGGCAATACCTACGAGCAGTACTTC	CASSQTGGNTYEQYF
TRBV15	-	-	TRBJ1-4	TGTGCCACCAGCAGACAAGGGGTCACTAATGAAAAACTGTTTTTT	CATSRQGVTNEKLFF
TRBV10-2	-	TRBD1	TRBJ1-2	TGCGCCAGCTGGGACAGGGAAGGTCATGGCTACACCTTC	CASWDREGHGYTF
TRBV6-5	medium-sized	TRBD1	TRBJ1-2	TGTGCCAGCAGTTACTCGACAGGGAACTATGGCTACACCTTC	CASSYSTGNYGYTF
TRBV28	-	TRBD2	TRBJ2-5	TGTGCCAGCAGTAGGGCCAGTGCGGGAGAGGAGACCCAGTACTTC	CASSRASAGEETQYF
TRBV11-3	-	TRBD2	TRBJ2-5	TGTGCCAGCAGCCCCCGGGTGAAAGCGGGATGGGAGGGGGAGACCCAGTACTTC	CASSPRVKAGWEGETQYF
TRBV5-4	-	TRBD2	TRBJ2-1	TGTGCCAGCAGCCCGGGAGGCGGGACCCCCTACAATGAGCAGTTCTTC	CASSPGGGTPYNEQFF
TRBV20-1	-	-	TRBJ2-3	TGCAGTGCTAGTCGGGAGTCTAGCACAGATACGCAGTATTTT	CSASRESSTDTQYF
TRBV27	-	TRBD2	TRBJ2-7	TGTGCCAGCAGTTTAGCGGGAGGGCCCTACGAGCAGTACTTC	CASSLAGGPYEQYF
TRBV30	-	-	TRBJ2-5	TGTGCCTGGAGTGTACCGGGAGTACAAGAGACCCAGTACTTC	CAWSVPGVQETQYF
TRBV11-2	-	TRBD2	TRBJ2-5	TGTGCCAGCAGCCCCGCTAGCGGGCGGAAGACCCAGTACTTC	CASSPASGRKTQYF
TRBV7-3	-	TRBD1	TRBJ2-1	TGTGCCAGCAGCTTCGGTCAGGGGGTCTACAATGAGCAGTTCTTC	CASSFGQGVYNEQFF
TRBV18	-	-	TRBJ1-1	TGTGCCAGCTCACCACCTACGATACAGAGGAACACTGAAGCTTTCTTT	CASSPPTIQRNTEAFF
TRBV11-2	few	-	TRBJ1-5	TGTGCCAGCAGCTTAGGGCAGGGAAAACCCAATCAGCCCCAGCATTTT	CASSLGQGKPNQPQHF
TRBV19	-	-	TRBJ2-7	TGTGCCAGTAGCCAAAACAGGGCCTCCTACGAGCAGTACTTC	CASSQNRASYEQYF
TRBV6-5	-	-	TRBJ1-5	TGTGCCAGCAGCCCGGGGGGTAGCAATCAGCCCCAGCATTTT	CASSPGGSNQPQHF
TRBV19	-	TRBD1	TRBJ2-2	TGTGCCAGTAGTAGCGGACAGGGCACATGGTCCGGGGAGCTGTTTTTT	CASSSGQGTWSGELFF
TRBV28	-	TRBD2	TRBJ2-4	TGTGCCAGCAGTCGTAGCGGGGGTGCCAAAAACATTCAGTACTTC	CASSRSGGAKNIQYF
TRBV5-1	once	-	TRBJ1-4	TGCGCCAGCAGCTTGGATTTGGGAGGCGAAAAACTGTTTTTT	CASSLDLGGEKLFF
TRBV6-2/TRBV6-3	-	TRBD2	TRBJ2-3	TGTGCCAGCAGTTCCCGCAAGCGGGAGGGCCCAGATACGCAGTATTTT	CASSSRKREGPDTQYF
TRBV4-1	few	TRBD1	TRBJ1-2	TGCGCCAGCAGCCAAGATGGACAGGGAAACTATGGCTACACCTTC	CASSQDGQGNYGYTF
TRBV19	-	TRBD2	TRBJ2-1	TGTGCCAGTAGTTCTAGCGGGAGAGAGGAGCAGTTCTTC	CASSSSGREEQFF